The T cell receptor (beta chain) under discussion was sequenced for a study of response to subunit inactivated influenza vaccine. Germline V gives CDR1 MNHEY, CDR2 SMNVEV (reference sequence). The V gene lost 8 bases and the J gene lost 9 bases, with 3 bases spanning the gap. The CDR3 is made up of 8 amino acids. From the RT-PCR reads, TCRdb called clonotypes with MiXCR, one entry per CDR3 protein. The sample has about 540,000 distinct CDR3 sequences, approximately 24% seen once. This same sample was also taken into another study, of T cells expressing NK-cell markers. That source notes: TCR beta cDNA was generated via 5'RACE template switching incorporating UMIs. Obtained from sorted CD3+CD56+NKG2C+, CD3+CD56+NKG2C- and CD3+CD56-NKG2C+ T cells were the TCR beta repertoires. Alpha-beta TCR T cells were the sole sorting target in several experiments, owing to an anti-gamma-delta TCR antibody. Dominance of the CD3+CD56-NKG2C+ fraction by these clonotypes also held in a handful of donors. There remained a lack of clarity about HCMV specificity of expanded NKG2C+ T cell clones.

The chain recombines TRBV27 with TRBJ2-3, with D unclear. The material was CD4+ T cells sorted from PBMCs, obtained less than 13 days after vaccination. The TCR originated in a man aged 50 or older who received an inactivated influenza vaccine. CDR3 amino acids: CASETQYF. The CDR3 nucleotides are TGTGCCAGCGAGACGCAGTATTTT.